One sample yielded the 22 T cell receptor beta chains listed below, sequenced in a study of lymphopenia after photon versus proton radiotherapy (dated by TCRdb to about 2019). The library was produced with the immunoSEQ multiplex PCR assay. Imported from immuneACCESS, the table was reduced by TCRdb to in-frame sequences with V and J called. These copies leave out some clones; in studies compared against another copy, an unresolved V gene accounts for under half, and the cause of the remainder is not known. This sample gives around 160,000 clones in total; roughly nine tenths of them show up just once. Approximately 4.8% of the sample belongs to the ten largest clones. Sequencing was performed on peripheral blood, taken from a patient treated with photon-based radiotherapy. The receptors originated from a man aged 45-65 years with gastric cancer.

V is TRBV28 and J is TRBJ1-5, with D possibly TRBD1 on 6 matching bases. The V and J ends lost 4 bases and 11 bases respectively, with 18 bases between them. CDR1 is MDHEN, CDR2 SYDVKM, per germline. This CDR3 contains 14 residues. The CDR3 nucleotides read TGTGCCAGCAGTTCTAGACAGGCCGTGAGGGCCCAGCATTTT. Its translation is CASSSRQAVRAQHF. Drawing the rest from reference TRBV28 and TRBJ1-5, the complete variable domain is DVKVTQSSRYLVKRTGEKVFLECVQDMDHENMFWYRQDPGLGLRLIYFSYDVKMKEKGDIPEGYSVSREKKERFSLILESASTNQTSMYLCASSSRQAVRAQHFGDGTRLSIL.

Turning to this clone: Distinct nucleotide sequences in the sample also encode this CDR3. This sequence joins TRBV18 and TRBJ1-1, with D possibly matching TRBD1 (6 bases). The CDR3 consists of 14 residues. Germline CDR1 and CDR2: KGHSH and LQKENI. V lost 3 bases to trimming and J lost 0 bases, with 8 bases between them. Written as DNA, the CDR3 is TGTGCCAGCTCACCCCAGGGGATGAACACTGAAGCTTTCTTT. Its protein is CASSPQGMNTEAFF.

This chain joins TRBV4-1 and TRBJ1-2; 7 bases align to TRBD1. This CDR3 is built from 15 residues. The V gene end was trimmed by 2 bases and the J gene end by 7 bases; junction bases not matched to a gene: 10. Germline CDR1 MGHRA, CDR2 YSYEKL. CDR3 bases: TGCGCCAGCAGCCAACCCTTCGCAGGGGGTGGTGGCTACACCTTC. Protein sequence: CASSQPFAGGGGYTF.

This chain joins TRBV5-1 and TRBJ2-5; no firm D call. The CDR3 contains 14 residues. Germline CDR1 reads SGHRS; CDR2 reads YFSETQ. V lost 5 bases and J 5 bases, leaving 16 bases between the germline ends. CDR3 sequence: CASSFDSRKETQYF. In DNA form, the CDR3 reads TGCGCCAGCAGTTTCGACTCAAGGAAGGAGACCCAGTACTTC. Combining the CDR3 with reference TRBV5-1 and TRBJ2-5 gives the whole variable domain KAGVTQTPRYLIKTRGQQVTLSCSPISGHRSVSWYQQTPGQGLQFLFEYFSETQRNKGNFPGRFSGRQFSNSRSEMNVSTLELGDSALYLCASSFDSRKETQYFGPGTRLLVL.

The rearrangement links TRBV15 to TRBJ2-5, with 7 bases matching TRBD1. This CDR3 comprises 16 residues. The trim removed 1 base at V and 2 bases at J, leaving 7 bases unmatched. CDR1 is LNHNV, CDR2 YYDKDF, per germline (reference sequence). CDR3 in DNA: TGTGCCACCAGCAGAGCCAGGGGGAAGGGACAAGAGACCCAGTACTTC. The encoded protein is CATSRARGKGQETQYF.

V and J are TRBV7-9 and TRBJ2-5; possibly TRBD2 for D (5 bases). The CDR3 has 13 amino acids. V gave up 1 base and J gave up 4 bases, with 7 bases separating them. The germline V gene encodes CDR1 SEHNR and CDR2 FQNEAQ (reference sequence). Here the CDR3 reads CASSLGGLETQYF. The CDR3 region has the DNA TGTGCCAGCAGCTTAGGAGGGTTAGAGACCCAGTACTTC.

The rearrangement joins TRBV4-3 to TRBJ2-3; D assignment may be TRBD1 or TRBD2 (5 bases each). Per the germline V gene, CDR1 is LGHNA and CDR2 is YSLEER. V lost 1 base and J 4 bases, leaving 12 bases between the germline ends. CDR3 length equals 15 residues. CDR3 coding DNA: TGCGCCAGCAGCCAAGGTCCCGGGACCCCAGATACGCAGTATTTT. As protein: CASSQGPGTPDTQYF.

V gene TRBV5-1 combines with J gene TRBJ2-7; a possible D gene is TRBD2 (5 bases). CDR1 is SGHRS and CDR2 is YFSETQ in the germline V gene. The CDR3 sequence is 15 residues long. Trimming removed 2 bases from V and 3 bases from J, with 15 bases in between. The CDR3 is CASSFDGREGYEQYF. As DNA, the CDR3 is TGCGCCAGCAGCTTTGACGGGCGTGAGGGCTACGAGCAGTACTTC.

This chain connects TRBV19 to TRBJ2-5; 10 positions agree with TRBD1. There are 15 residues in the CDR3. The V gene end was trimmed by 5 bases and the J gene end by 5 bases; junction bases not matched to a gene: 8. Germline-derived CDR1 and CDR2 are LNHDA and SQIVND (reference sequence). The CDR3 reads CASSPQTGGRETQYF. The DNA for the CDR3 is TGTGCCAGTAGTCCGCAGACAGGGGGCAGGGAGACCCAGTACTTC. The complete variable domain, with remaining parts taken from reference TRBV19 and TRBJ2-5, reads DGGITQSPKYLFRKEGQNVTLSCEQNLNHDAMYWYRQDPGQGLRLIYYSQIVNDFQKGDIAEGYSVSREKKESFPLTVTSAQKNPTAFYLCASSPQTGGRETQYFGPGTRLLVL.

V and J are TRBV4-2 and TRBJ2-7; TRBD1 is a possible D gene (6 bases). CDR3 length: 14 residues. The germline gives CDR1 LGHNA, CDR2 YNFKEQ. The V end lost 1 base, the J end lost 1 base, and 8 bases lay between the germline ends. The CDR3 sequence is CASSQVQGSYEQYF. The CDR3, as DNA: TGTGCCAGCAGCCAAGTACAGGGATCCTACGAGCAGTACTTC.

CDR3 nucleotide sequence: TGTGCCAGTAGCGTAGGGGGAGTAAGGTACTACGAGCAGTACTTC. Protein: CASSVGGVRYYEQYF. The chain uses TRBV19 and TRBJ2-7, with D perhaps matching TRBD1 (6 bases). V was cut by 6 bases and J by 3 bases, with 18 bases left in between. Germline CDR1 is LNHDA and CDR2 is SQIVND (reference sequence). This CDR3 region has 15 residues.

CDR3 nucleotides: TGTGCCTGGGGCCGACAGGGGAACACCGGGGAGCTGTTTTTT. As protein: CAWGRQGNTGELFF. This chain joins TRBV30 and TRBJ2-2, with 7 bases fitting TRBD1. CDR1 is GTSNPN, CDR2 SVGIG, per germline (reference sequence). V lost 5 bases, J lost 1 base, and 4 bases stayed unmatched. The CDR3 covers 14 residues.

This clone was seen once. V is TRBV14 and J is TRBJ2-7; the match to TRBD2 covers 10 bases. CDR3 length: 18 amino acids. Germline V gene lookup returns CDR1 SGHDN and CDR2 FVKESK. J gave up 3 bases and V 0 bases, and 11 bases lay outside the gene matches. The CDR3 region is CASSQDAWPRTSGYEQYF. CDR3 coding DNA: TGTGCCAGCAGCCAAGATGCTTGGCCACGGACTAGCGGCTACGAGCAGTACTTC.

On this clone: The sample contains more than one DNA sequence encoding this CDR3. The chain is built from TRBV18 and TRBJ2-6; D is ambiguous. The germline V and J ends were trimmed by 0 bases and 2 bases, with 2 bases remaining between them. This CDR3 region has 14 residues. CDR1 is KGHSH, CDR2 LQKENI, per germline. The CDR3 DNA is TGTGCCAGCTCACCACCGACTGGGGCCAACGTCCTGACTTTC. Its protein product is CASSPPTGANVLTF.

The V gene is TRBV7-6, the J gene TRBJ2-2; tentative D call: TRBD2 (6 bases). The V end was cut by 5 bases, the J end by 0 bases, with 7 bases between. This CDR3 is 14 amino acids long. CDR1 and CDR2 (germline): SGHVS, FNYEAQ. This CDR3 reads CASSASANTGELFF. For the CDR3, the DNA is TGTGCCAGCAGCGCTAGCGCGAACACCGGGGAGCTGTTTTTT. The full variable domain, its missing parts supplied by reference TRBV7-6 and TRBJ2-2, is GAGVSQSPRYKVTKRGQDVALRCDPISGHVSLYWYRQALGQGPEFLTYFNYEAQQDKSGLPNDRFSAERPEGSISTLTIQRTEQRDSAMYRCASSASANTGELFFGEGSRLTVL.

The genes are TRBV5-1 and TRBJ2-7; D is undetermined. The germline gives CDR1 SGHRS, CDR2 YFSETQ. V was shortened by 0 bases and J by 3 bases, with 7 bases between the two germline ends. The CDR3 is made up of 13 amino acids. DNA of the CDR3: TGCGCCAGCAGCTTGGAAGTCTACTACGAGCAGTACTTC. It specifies CASSLEVYYEQYF.

This sequence joins TRBV11-2 and TRBJ2-7; D unclear. Trimming took 6 bases from V and 1 from J, leaving 10 bases between them. This CDR3 is built from 13 residues. From germline, CDR1 is SGHAT and CDR2 FQNNGV. The DNA of the CDR3 is TGTGCCAGCAGAAGTTTAAGGTCCTACGAGCAGTACTTC. It encodes CASRSLRSYEQYF.

The chain has TRBV4-2 and TRBJ2-1; 8 bases agree with TRBD1. CDR1 and CDR2 (germline): LGHNA, YNFKEQ. The V and J ends lost 4 bases and 3 bases, in that order; junction bases with no gene match: 8. The CDR3 sequence is 16 residues long. In DNA form, the CDR3 reads TGTGCCAGCAGCCCTCCCAGGGGGCTGATCTACAATGAGCAGTTCTTC. As protein: CASSPPRGLIYNEQFF.

The chain links TRBV7-9 to TRBJ1-4, with D possibly matching TRBD1 (5 bases). CDR3 size: 15 residues. Germline CDR1 is SEHNR and CDR2 is FQNEAQ (reference sequence). The ends were cut back, 5 bases at V and 7 bases at J, with 17 bases in the middle. Here the CDR3 reads CASSPQSGAGEKLFF. CDR3 nucleotides: TGTGCCAGCAGCCCTCAGTCCGGGGCGGGTGAAAAACTGTTTTTT.

This clone came up once. V and J are TRBV6-1 and TRBJ2-7; 9 nucleotides match TRBD1. This CDR3 is 14 amino acids long. V lost 6 bases, J lost 3 bases, and 6 bases stayed unmatched. CDR1 is MNHNS and CDR2 is SASEGT in the germline V gene. CDR3 sequence reads: CASRRTGEGYEQYF. In DNA, the CDR3 is TGTGCCAGCAGGAGGACAGGGGAGGGCTACGAGCAGTACTTC.

This rearrangement joins TRBV7-9 to TRBJ2-1; 7 nucleotides agree with TRBD1. Germline V lookup: CDR1 SEHNR, CDR2 FQNEAQ (reference sequence). Losses at the gene ends were 3 bases for V and 9 bases for J; bases not matched to a gene: 11. The CDR3 length is 15 residues. In DNA form, the CDR3 reads TGTGCCAGCAGCTTGAGGGGGCCAACGGATACTGAGCAGTTCTTC. Amino acids: CASSLRGPTDTEQFF.

This clone came up once. The rearrangement joins TRBV30 to TRBJ2-1, with 7 bases aligning to TRBD2. V gave up 1 base and J gave up 2 bases; unmatched junction bases: 5. CDR3 length: 15 amino acids. The V gene's germline CDR1 is GTSNPN and CDR2 SVGIG (reference sequence). CDR3 sequence reads: CAWSGGLVTYNEQFF. For the CDR3, the DNA is TGTGCCTGGAGTGGTGGACTAGTCACCTACAATGAGCAGTTCTTC.